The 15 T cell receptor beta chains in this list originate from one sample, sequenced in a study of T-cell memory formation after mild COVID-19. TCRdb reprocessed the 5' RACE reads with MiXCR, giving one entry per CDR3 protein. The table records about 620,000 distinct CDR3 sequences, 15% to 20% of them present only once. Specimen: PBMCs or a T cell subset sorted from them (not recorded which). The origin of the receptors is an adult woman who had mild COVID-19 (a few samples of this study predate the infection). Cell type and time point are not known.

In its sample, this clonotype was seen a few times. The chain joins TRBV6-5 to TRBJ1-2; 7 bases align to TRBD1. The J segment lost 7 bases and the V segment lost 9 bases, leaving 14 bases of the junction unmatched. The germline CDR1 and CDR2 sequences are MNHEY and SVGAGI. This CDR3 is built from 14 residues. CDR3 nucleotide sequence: TGTGCCAGTCTGCGGAGACAGGGATCGGTTGGCTACACCTTC. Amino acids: CASLRRQGSVGYTF.

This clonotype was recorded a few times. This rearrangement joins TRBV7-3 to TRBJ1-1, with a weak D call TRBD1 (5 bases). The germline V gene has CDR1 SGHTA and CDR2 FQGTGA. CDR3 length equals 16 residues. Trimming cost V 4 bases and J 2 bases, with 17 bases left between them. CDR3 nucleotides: TGTGCCAGCAGCTCTCATAGACCGGGGGGAAACACTGAAGCTTTCTTT. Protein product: CASSSHRPGGNTEAFF.

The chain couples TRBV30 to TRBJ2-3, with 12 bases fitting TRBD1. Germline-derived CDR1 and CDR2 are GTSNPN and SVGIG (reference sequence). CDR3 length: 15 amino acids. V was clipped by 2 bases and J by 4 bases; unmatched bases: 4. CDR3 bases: TGTGCCTGGAGTCCCGGGACAGGGGGCGCAGATACGCAGTATTTT. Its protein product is CAWSPGTGGADTQYF.

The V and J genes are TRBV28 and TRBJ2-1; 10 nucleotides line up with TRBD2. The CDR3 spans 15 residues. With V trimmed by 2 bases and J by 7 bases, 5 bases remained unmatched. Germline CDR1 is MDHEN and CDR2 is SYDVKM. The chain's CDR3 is CASSLERGGSNEQFF. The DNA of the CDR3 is TGTGCCAGCAGTTTAGAGCGGGGGGGGTCTAATGAGCAGTTCTTC.

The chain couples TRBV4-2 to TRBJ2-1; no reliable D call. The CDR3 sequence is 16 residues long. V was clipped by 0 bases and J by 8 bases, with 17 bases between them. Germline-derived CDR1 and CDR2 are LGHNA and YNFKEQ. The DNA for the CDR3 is TGTGCCAGCAGCCAAGATGGCCTACTGGCGGCAGATGAGCAGTTCTTC. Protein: CASSQDGLLAADEQFF.

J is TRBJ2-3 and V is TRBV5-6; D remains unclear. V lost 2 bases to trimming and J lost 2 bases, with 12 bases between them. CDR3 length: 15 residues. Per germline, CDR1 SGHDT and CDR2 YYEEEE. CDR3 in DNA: TGTGCCAGCAGCTTAGAAACAGCCTACACAGATACGCAGTATTTT. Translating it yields CASSLETAYTDTQYF.

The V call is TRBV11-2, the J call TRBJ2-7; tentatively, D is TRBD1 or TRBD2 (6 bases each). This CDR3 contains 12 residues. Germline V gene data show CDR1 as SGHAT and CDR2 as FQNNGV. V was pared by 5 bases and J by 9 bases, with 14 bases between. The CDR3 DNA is TGTGCCAGCAGCCGCCCGCCGGGGGCGCAGTACTTC. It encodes CASSRPPGAQYF.

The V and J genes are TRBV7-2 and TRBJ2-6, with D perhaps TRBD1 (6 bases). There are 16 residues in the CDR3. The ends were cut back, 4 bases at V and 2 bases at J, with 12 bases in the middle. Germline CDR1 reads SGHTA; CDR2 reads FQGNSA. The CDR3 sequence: CASSSHRDTGANVLTF. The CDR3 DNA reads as TGTGCCAGCAGCTCCCACAGGGACACTGGGGCCAACGTCCTGACTTTC.

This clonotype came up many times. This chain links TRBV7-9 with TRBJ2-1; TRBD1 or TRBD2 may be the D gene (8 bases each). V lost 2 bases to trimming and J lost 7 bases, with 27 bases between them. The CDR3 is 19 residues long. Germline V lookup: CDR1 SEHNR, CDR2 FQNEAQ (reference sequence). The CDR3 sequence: CASSLRRQGASGLRNEQFF. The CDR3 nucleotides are TGTGCCAGCAGCTTAAGGCGTCAGGGGGCTAGCGGGTTAAGGAATGAGCAGTTCTTC.

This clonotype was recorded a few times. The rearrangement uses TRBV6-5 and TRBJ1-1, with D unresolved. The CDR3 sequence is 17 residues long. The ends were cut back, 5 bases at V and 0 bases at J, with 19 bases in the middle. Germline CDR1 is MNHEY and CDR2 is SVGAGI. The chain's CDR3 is CASSPLRVSSMNTEAFF. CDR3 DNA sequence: TGTGCCAGCAGTCCTTTACGCGTCAGCAGTATGAACACTGAAGCTTTCTTT.

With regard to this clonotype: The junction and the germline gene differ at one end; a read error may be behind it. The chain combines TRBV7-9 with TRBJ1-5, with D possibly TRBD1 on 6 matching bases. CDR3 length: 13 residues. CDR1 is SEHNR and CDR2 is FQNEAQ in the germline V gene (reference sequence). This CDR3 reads CASSQDSNHPQHF. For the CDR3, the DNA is TGTGCCAGCAGCCAGGACAGTAATCACCCCCAGCATTTT.

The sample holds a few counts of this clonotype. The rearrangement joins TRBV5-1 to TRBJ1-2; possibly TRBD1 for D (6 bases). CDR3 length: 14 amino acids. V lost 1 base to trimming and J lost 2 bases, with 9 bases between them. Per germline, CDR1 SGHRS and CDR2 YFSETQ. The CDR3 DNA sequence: TGCGCCAGCAGCTTGAAGGGGGAGAACTATGGCTACACCTTC. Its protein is CASSLKGENYGYTF. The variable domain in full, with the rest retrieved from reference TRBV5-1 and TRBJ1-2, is KAGVTQTPRYLIKTRGQQVTLSCSPISGHRSVSWYQQTPGQGLQFLFEYFSETQRNKGNFPGRFSGRQFSNSRSEMNVSTLELGDSALYLCASSLKGENYGYTFGSGTRLTVV.

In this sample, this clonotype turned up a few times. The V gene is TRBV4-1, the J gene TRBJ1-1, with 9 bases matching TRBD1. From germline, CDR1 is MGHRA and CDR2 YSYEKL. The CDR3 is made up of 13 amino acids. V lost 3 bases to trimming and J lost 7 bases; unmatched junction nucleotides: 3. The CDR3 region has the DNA TGCGCCAGCAGCCATTTGGGACAGGGTGAAGCTTTCTTT. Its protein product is CASSHLGQGEAFF.

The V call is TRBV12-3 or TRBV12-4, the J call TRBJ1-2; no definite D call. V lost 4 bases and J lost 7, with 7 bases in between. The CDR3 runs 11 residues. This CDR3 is CASSWNRGYTF. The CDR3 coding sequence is TGTGCCAGCAGTTGGAATCGTGGCTACACCTTC.

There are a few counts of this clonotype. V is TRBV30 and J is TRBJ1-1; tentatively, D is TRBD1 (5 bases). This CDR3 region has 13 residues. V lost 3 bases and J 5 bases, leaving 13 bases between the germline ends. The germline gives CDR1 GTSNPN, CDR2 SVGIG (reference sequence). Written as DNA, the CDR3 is TGTGCCTGGAGGGGGCAGGCGGGGACTGAAGCTTTCTTT. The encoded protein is CAWRGQAGTEAFF.